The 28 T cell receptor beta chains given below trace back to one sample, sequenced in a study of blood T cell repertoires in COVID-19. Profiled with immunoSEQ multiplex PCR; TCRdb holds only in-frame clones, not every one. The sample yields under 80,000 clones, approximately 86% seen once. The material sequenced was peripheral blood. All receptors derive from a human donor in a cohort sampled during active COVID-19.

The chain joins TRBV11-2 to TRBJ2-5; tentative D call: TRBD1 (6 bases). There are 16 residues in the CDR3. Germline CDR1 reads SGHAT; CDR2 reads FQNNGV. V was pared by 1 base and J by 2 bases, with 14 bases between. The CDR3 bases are TGTGCCAGCAGCTTAGGAGGGGGTTTTAGGCAAGAGACCCAGTACTTC. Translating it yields CASSLGGGFRQETQYF.

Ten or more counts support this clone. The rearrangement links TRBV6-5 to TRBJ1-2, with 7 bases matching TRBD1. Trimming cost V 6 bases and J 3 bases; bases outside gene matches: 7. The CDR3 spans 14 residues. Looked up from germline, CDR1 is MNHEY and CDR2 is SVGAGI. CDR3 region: CASSETGKDYGYTF. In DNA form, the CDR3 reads TGTGCCAGCAGCGAGACAGGGAAGGACTATGGCTACACCTTC.

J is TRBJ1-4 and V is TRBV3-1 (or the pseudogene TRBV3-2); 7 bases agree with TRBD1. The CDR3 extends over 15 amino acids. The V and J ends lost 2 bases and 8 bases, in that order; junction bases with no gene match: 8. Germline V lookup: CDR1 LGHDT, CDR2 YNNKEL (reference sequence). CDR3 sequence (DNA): TGTGCCAGCAGCCAATTCACGACAGGGTCAGAAAAACTGTTTTTT. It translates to CASSQFTTGSEKLFF.

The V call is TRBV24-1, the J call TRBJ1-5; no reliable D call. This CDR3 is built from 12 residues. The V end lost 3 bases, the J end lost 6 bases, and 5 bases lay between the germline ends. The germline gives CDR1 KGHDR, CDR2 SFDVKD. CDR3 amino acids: CATSDAAQPQHF. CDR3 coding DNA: TGTGCCACCAGTGATGCGGCTCAGCCCCAGCATTTT.

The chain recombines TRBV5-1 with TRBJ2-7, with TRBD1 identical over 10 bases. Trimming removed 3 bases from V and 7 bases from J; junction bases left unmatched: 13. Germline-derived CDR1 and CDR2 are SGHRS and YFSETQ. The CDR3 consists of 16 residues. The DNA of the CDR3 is TGCGCCAGCAGCTGGACACCGGGACAGGGGTCGGGAGAGCAGTACTTC. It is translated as CASSWTPGQGSGEQYF.

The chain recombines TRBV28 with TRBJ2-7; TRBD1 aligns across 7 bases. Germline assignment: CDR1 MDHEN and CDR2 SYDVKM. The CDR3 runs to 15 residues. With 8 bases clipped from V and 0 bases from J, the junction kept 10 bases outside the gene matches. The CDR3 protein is CASGTGQADSYEQYF. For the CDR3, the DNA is TGTGCCAGCGGAACCGGACAGGCCGACTCCTACGAGCAGTACTTC.

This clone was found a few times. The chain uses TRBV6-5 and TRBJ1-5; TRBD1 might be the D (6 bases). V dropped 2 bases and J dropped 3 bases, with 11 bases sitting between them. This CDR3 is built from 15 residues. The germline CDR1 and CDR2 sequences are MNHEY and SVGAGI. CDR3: CASSYEAGANQPQHF. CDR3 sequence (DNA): TGTGCCAGCAGTTACGAGGCAGGGGCCAATCAGCCCCAGCATTTT.

The CDR3 is CAWSGQGAHETQYF. In DNA, the CDR3 is TGTGCCTGGAGCGGACAGGGGGCGCACGAGACCCAGTACTTC. The chain couples TRBV30 to TRBJ2-5, with 11 nucleotides matching TRBD1. The CDR3 is 14 residues long. The ends lost 3 bases at V and 5 bases at J; junction bases unmatched: 5. Germline CDR1 GTSNPN, CDR2 SVGIG (reference sequence).

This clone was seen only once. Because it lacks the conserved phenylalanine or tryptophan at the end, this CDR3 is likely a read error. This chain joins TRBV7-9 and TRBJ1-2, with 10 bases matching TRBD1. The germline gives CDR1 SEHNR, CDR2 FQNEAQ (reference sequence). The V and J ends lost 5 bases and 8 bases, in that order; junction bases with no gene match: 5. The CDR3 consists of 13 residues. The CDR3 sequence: CASSPGTGVGYTL. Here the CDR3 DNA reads TGTGCCAGCAGCCCCGGGACAGGGGTAGGCTACACCCTC.

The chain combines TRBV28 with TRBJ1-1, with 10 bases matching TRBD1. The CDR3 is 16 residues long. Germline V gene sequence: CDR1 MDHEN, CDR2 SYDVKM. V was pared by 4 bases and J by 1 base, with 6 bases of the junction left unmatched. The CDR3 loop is CASSSPRDRGNTEAFF. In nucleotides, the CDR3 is TGTGCCAGCAGTTCACCCCGGGACAGGGGGAACACTGAAGCTTTCTTT.

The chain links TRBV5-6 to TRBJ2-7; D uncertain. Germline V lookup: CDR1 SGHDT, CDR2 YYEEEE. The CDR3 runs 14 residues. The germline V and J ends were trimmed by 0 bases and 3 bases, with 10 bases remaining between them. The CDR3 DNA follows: TGTGCCAGCAGCTTGGGGCTGATGGTCTACGAGCAGTACTTC. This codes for CASSLGLMVYEQYF. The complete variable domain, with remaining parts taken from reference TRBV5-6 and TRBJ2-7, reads DAGVTQSPTHLIKTRGQQVTLRCSPKSGHDTVSWYQQALGQGPQFIFQYYEEEERQRGNFPDRFSGHQFPNYSSELNVNALLLGDSALYLCASSLGLMVYEQYFGPGTRLTVT.

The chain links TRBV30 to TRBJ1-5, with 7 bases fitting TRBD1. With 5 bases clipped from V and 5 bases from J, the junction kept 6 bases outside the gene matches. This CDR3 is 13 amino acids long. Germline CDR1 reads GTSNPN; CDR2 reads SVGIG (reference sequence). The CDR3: CAWAEQGDQPQHF. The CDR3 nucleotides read TGTGCCTGGGCGGAGCAGGGGGATCAGCCCCAGCATTTT.

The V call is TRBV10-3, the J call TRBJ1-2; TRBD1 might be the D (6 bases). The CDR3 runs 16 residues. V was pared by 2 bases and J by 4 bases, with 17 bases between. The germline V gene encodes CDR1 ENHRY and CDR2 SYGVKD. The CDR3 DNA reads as TGTGCCATCAGTGAGCTACAGGGTTGGCCCCGCTATGGCTACACCTTC. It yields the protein CAISELQGWPRYGYTF.

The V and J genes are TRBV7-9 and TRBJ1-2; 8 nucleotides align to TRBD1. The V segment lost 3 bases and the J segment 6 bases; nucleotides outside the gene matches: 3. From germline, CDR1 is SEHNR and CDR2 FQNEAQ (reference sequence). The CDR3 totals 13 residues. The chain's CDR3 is CASSFTGGDGYTF. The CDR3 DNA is TGTGCCAGCAGCTTCACAGGGGGGGATGGCTACACCTTC.

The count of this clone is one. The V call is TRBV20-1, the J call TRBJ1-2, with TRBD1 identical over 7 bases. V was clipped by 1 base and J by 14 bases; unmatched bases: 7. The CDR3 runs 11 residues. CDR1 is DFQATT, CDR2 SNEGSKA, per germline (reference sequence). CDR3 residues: CSARAPTGSTF. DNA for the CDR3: TGCAGTGCTAGAGCGCCGACAGGGTCGACCTTC.

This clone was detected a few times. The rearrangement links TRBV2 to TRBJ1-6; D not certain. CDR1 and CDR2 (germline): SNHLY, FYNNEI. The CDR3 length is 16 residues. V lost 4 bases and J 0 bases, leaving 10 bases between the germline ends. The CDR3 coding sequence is TGTGCCAGCAGTGGAGACGCAGGCTCCTATAATTCACCCCTCCACTTT. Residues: CASSGDAGSYNSPLHF. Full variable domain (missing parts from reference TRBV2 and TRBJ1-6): EPEVTQTPSHQVTQMGQEVILRCVPISNHLYFYWYRQILGQKVEFLVSFYNNEISEKSEIFDDQFSVERPDGSNFTLKIRSTKLEDSAMYFCASSGDAGSYNSPLHFGNGTRLTVT.

DNA of the CDR3: TGTGCCAGCAGCATCGGGACTAGTCACGATACGCAGTATTTT. It yields the protein CASSIGTSHDTQYF. The chain joins TRBV3-1 (or the pseudogene TRBV3-2) to TRBJ2-3; 8 bases fit TRBD2. The V and J ends lost 5 bases and 6 bases, in that order; junction bases with no gene match: 7. Germline V CDR1 and CDR2: LGHDT, YNNKEL (reference sequence). The CDR3 runs to 14 residues.

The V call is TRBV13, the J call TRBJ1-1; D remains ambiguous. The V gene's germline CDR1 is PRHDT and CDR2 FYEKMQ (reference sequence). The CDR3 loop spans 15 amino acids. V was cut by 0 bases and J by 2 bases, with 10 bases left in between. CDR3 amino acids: CASSLGPQPNTEAFF. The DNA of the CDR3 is TGTGCCAGCAGCTTAGGCCCACAGCCAAACACTGAAGCTTTCTTT.

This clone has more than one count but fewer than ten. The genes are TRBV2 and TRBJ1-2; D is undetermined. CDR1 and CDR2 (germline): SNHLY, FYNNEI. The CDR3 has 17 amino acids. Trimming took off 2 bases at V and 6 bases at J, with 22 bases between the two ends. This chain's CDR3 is CASSETQLTLGGNGYTF. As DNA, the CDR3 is TGTGCCAGCAGTGAAACACAGCTGACGTTAGGAGGGAATGGCTACACCTTC.

CDR3 bases: TGTGCCAGCAGCTTCAGGGACAATCAGCCCCAGCATTTT. Encoded protein: CASSFRDNQPQHF. The J gene is TRBJ1-5, the V gene TRBV7-8; possible D gene TRBD1, 5 bases. Trimming shortened V by 3 bases and J by 3 bases, and 6 bases separated the two germline ends. The germline CDR1 and CDR2 sequences are SGHVS and FQNEAQ. The CDR3 is 13 residues long.

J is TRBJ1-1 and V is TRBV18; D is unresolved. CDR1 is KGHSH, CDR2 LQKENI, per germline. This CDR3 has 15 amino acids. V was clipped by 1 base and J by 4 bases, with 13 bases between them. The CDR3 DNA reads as TGTGCCAGCTCACCACGTAGGGAGCTGAGCACTGAAGCTTTCTTT. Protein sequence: CASSPRRELSTEAFF.

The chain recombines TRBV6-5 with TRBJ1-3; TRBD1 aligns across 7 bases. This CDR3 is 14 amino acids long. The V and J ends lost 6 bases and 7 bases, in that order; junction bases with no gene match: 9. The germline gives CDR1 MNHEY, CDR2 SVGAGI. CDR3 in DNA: TGTGCCAGCAGCCAAGGCAGGGGACAGAACACCATATATTTT. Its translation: CASSQGRGQNTIYF.

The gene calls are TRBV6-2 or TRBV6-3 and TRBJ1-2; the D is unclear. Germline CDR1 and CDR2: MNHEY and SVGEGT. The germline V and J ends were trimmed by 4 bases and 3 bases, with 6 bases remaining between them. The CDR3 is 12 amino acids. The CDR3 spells CASSFTDYGYTF. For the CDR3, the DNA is TGTGCCAGCAGTTTTACGGACTATGGCTACACCTTC.

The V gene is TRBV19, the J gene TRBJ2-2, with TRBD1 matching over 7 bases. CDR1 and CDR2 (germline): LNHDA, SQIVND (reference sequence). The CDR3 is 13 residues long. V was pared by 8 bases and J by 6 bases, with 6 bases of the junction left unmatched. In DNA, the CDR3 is TGTGCCAGTTACAGGGGTTATTCCGGGGAGCTGTTTTTT. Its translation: CASYRGYSGELFF. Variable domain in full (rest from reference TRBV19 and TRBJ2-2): DGGITQSPKYLFRKEGQNVTLSCEQNLNHDAMYWYRQDPGQGLRLIYYSQIVNDFQKGDIAEGYSVSREKKESFPLTVTSAQKNPTAFYLCASYRGYSGELFFGEGSRLTVL.

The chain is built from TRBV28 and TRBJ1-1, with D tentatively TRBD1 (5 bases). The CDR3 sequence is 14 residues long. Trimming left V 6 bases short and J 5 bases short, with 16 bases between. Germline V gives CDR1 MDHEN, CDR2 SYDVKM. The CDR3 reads CASSRGALNTEAFF. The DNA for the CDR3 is TGTGCCAGCAGCCGCGGGGCGTTAAATACTGAAGCTTTCTTT. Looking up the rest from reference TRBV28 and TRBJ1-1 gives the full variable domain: DVKVTQSSRYLVKRTGEKVFLECVQDMDHENMFWYRQDPGLGLRLIYFSYDVKMKEKGDIPEGYSVSREKKERFSLILESASTNQTSMYLCASSRGALNTEAFFGQGTRLTVV.

CDR3 sequence reads: CASSASQGDNQPQHF. The CDR3 nucleotides read TGTGCCAGCAGTGCGAGCCAGGGGGACAATCAGCCCCAGCATTTT. The rearrangement links TRBV25-1 to TRBJ1-5; 7 bases are shared with TRBD1. V lost 4 bases, J lost 3 bases, and 6 bases stayed unmatched. Germline V CDR1 and CDR2: MGHDK, SYGVNS. CDR3 length: 15 amino acids.

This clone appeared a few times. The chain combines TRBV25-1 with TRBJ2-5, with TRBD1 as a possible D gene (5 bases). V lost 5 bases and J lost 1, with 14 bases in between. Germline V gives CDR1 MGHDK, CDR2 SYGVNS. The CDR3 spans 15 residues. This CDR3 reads CASSPPQGGQETQYF. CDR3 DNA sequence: TGTGCCAGCAGTCCACCGCAGGGCGGCCAAGAGACCCAGTACTTC.

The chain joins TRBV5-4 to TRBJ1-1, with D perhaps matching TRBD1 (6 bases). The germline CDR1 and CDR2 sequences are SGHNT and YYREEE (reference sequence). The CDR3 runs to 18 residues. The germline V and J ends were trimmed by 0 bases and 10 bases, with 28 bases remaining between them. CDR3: CASSLGHRTESTRGGAFF. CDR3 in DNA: TGTGCCAGCAGCTTGGGGCACCGGACAGAGTCCACCCGGGGCGGAGCTTTCTTT.